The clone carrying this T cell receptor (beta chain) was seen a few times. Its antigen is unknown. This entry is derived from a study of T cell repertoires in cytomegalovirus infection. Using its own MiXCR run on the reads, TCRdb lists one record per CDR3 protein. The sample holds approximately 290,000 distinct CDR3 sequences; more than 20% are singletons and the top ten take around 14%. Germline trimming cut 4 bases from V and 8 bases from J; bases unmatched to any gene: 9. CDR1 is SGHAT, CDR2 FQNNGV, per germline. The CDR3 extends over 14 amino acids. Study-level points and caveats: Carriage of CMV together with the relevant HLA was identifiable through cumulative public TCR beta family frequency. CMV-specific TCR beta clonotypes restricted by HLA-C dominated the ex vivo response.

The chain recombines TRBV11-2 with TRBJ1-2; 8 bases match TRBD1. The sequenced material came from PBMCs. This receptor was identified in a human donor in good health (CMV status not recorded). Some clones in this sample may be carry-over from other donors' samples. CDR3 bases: TGTGCCAGCAGCTCCTTCGGACAGGGTGGCGGCTACACCTTC. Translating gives CASSSFGQGGGYTF.